These 12 T cell receptor beta chains share one sample of origin, sequenced in a study of blood T cell repertoires in COVID-19. The assay was immunoSEQ multiplex PCR, and TCRdb's table has in-frame clones only and misses some. This repertoire shows over 200,000 clones, around 88% found once; its top ten account for roughly 3%. The sample was peripheral blood. The origin of the receptors is a woman in her 30s who had recovered from COVID-19.

V is TRBV19 and J is TRBJ2-3; the D gene is possibly TRBD2 (6 bases). This CDR3 is 14 amino acids long. V lost 4 bases and J 4 bases, leaving 12 bases between the germline ends. Per germline, CDR1 LNHDA and CDR2 SQIVND (reference sequence). CDR3 amino acids: CASSRRDQADTQYF. CDR3 sequence (DNA): TGTGCCAGTAGTAGGCGGGACCAGGCAGATACGCAGTATTTT.

This chain uses TRBV4-1 with TRBJ2-5, with D possibly TRBD2 on 5 matching bases. V was trimmed by 3 bases and J by 5 bases, leaving 10 bases between them. The CDR3 loop spans 13 amino acids. CDR1 MGHRA and CDR2 YSYEKL come from the germline V gene. The CDR3 bases are TGCGCCAGCAGCCATCGGGGTGCGGAGACCCAGTACTTC. Translation: CASSHRGAETQYF.

This chain joins TRBV7-2 and TRBJ2-7; D may be TRBD1 (7 bases). The CDR3 has 13 amino acids. Germline CDR1 reads SGHTA; CDR2 reads FQGNSA. V was trimmed by 3 bases and J by 5 bases, leaving 11 bases between them. CDR3 residues: CASSFQGGNEQYF. In DNA form, the CDR3 reads TGTGCCAGCAGCTTCCAGGGGGGAAACGAGCAGTACTTC.

This clone has more than one count but fewer than ten. CDR3 sequence (DNA): TGCGCCAGCAGCCAAGATCGTGGTGGGCCTCGTACTGAAGCTTTCTTT. As protein: CASSQDRGGPRTEAFF. The chain links TRBV4-1 to TRBJ1-1; D call uncertain. V lost 0 bases and J lost 5, with 16 bases in between. Germline V gene lookup returns CDR1 MGHRA and CDR2 YSYEKL. The length of the CDR3 is 16 residues.

V usage is TRBV3-1 (or the pseudogene TRBV3-2) and J usage is TRBJ2-1; D is undetermined. Trimming pared 3 bases from V and 10 bases from J, leaving 13 bases between. CDR1 is LGHDT and CDR2 is YNNKEL in the germline V gene (reference sequence). The length of the CDR3 is 13 residues. The CDR3 bases are TGTGCCAGCAGCCAGGGCTTGGTTGGGGAGCAGTTCTTC. It is translated as CASSQGLVGEQFF.

The chain links TRBV18 to TRBJ1-2, with TRBD1 identical over 11 bases. Germline CDR1 KGHSH, CDR2 LQKENI. After removal of 3 bases from V and 0 bases from J, the junction contained 3 bases not matched to a gene. This CDR3 spans 16 amino acids. The CDR3, as DNA: TGTGCCAGCTCACCTGGACAGGGGGCAACTAACTATGGCTACACCTTC. This sequence encodes CASSPGQGATNYGYTF.

The rearrangement joins TRBV19 to TRBJ1-3; perhaps TRBD1 as D (6 bases). Germline V gene sequence: CDR1 LNHDA, CDR2 SQIVND (reference sequence). The germline V and J ends were trimmed by 4 bases and 8 bases, with 18 bases remaining between them. This CDR3 spans 15 amino acids. CDR3 protein: CASSKKTGNWDTIYF. The CDR3 region has the DNA TGTGCCAGTAGTAAGAAAACAGGGAATTGGGACACCATATATTTT.

This chain links TRBV11-2 with TRBJ2-5; 10 nucleotides align to TRBD2. V lost 2 bases, J lost 5 bases, and 5 bases stayed unmatched. The germline CDR1 and CDR2 sequences are SGHAT and FQNNGV. The CDR3 totals 15 residues. The CDR3 loop reads CASSLQAGGGETQYF. In DNA, the CDR3 is TGTGCCAGCAGCTTACAAGCGGGGGGGGGTGAGACCCAGTACTTC.

V usage is TRBV19 and J usage is TRBJ2-2; 10 nucleotides line up with TRBD1. V gave up 2 bases and J gave up 7 bases; unmatched junction bases: 7. Germline lookup yields CDR1 LNHDA and CDR2 SQIVND (reference sequence). The CDR3 consists of 16 residues. DNA of the CDR3: TGTGCCAGTAGTATATCCGGGACAGGGGTAAACGGGGAGCTGTTTTTT. Translation: CASSISGTGVNGELFF.

The V call is TRBV3-1 (or the pseudogene TRBV3-2), the J call TRBJ2-5; D is perhaps TRBD1 (5 bases). The CDR3 contains 17 residues. CDR1 and CDR2 from the germline V gene are LGHDT and YNNKEL (reference sequence). V lost 3 bases, J lost 7 bases, and 24 bases lay in between. In nucleotides, the CDR3 is TGTGCCAGCAGCCAGGGTAGGGCCCACAGGCCGTCGGGGACCCAGTACTTC. This sequence encodes CASSQGRAHRPSGTQYF.

This chain connects TRBV2 to TRBJ1-5, with D uncertain. CDR1 SNHLY and CDR2 FYNNEI come from the germline V gene. The CDR3 sequence is 12 residues long. Trimming took off 7 bases at V and 0 bases at J, with 4 bases between the two ends. The CDR3: CASTDSNQPQHF. The CDR3 DNA follows: TGTGCCAGCACAGATAGCAATCAGCCCCAGCATTTT.

This chain connects TRBV6-2 or TRBV6-3 to TRBJ1-1, with 10 bases identical to TRBD1. V lost 6 bases to trimming and J lost 1 base; unmatched junction nucleotides: 2. Germline V gene lookup returns CDR1 MNHEY and CDR2 SVGEGT. This CDR3 spans 14 amino acids. CDR3 region: CASSRTGGNTEAFF. In DNA form, the CDR3 reads TGTGCCAGCAGCAGGACAGGGGGGAACACTGAAGCTTTCTTT.